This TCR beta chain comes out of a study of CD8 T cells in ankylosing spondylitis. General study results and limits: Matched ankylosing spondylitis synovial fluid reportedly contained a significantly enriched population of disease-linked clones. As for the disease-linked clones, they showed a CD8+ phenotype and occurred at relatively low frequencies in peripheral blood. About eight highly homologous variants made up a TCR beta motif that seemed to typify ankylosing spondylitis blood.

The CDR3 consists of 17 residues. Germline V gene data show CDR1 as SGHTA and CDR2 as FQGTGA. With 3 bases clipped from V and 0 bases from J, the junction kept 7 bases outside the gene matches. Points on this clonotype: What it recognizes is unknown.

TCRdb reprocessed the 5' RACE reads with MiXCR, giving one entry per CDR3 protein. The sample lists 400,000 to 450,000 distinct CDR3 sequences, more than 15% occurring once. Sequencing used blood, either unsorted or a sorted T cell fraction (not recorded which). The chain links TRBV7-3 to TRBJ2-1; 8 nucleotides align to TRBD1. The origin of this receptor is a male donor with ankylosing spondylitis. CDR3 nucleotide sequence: TGTGCCAGCAGCTTCCGGGACAGGTCCAGCTCCTACAATGAGCAGTTCTTC. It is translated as CASSFRDRSSSYNEQFF.